The rows below give T cell receptor beta chains drawn from one sample of a study of naive and memory T cell subsets. TCRdb re-called the 5' RACE reads with MiXCR, one entry per CDR3 protein. The sample records 55,000 to 65,000 distinct CDR3 sequences, around 8% being singletons. These receptors were obtained from a female donor in good health. Each CDR3 is given with its conserved first and last residue. D genes are given only for firm matches.

D gene: TRBD1; V gene: TRBV30; J gene: TRBJ2-3; CDR3 protein: CAWRRQGARTDTQYF
D gene: -; V gene: TRBV6-2/TRBV6-3; J gene: TRBJ1-2; CDR3 protein: CASKTRDASPGYTF
D gene: TRBD1; V gene: TRBV6-2/TRBV6-3; J gene: TRBJ1-2; CDR3 protein: CASSYGTDRTYGYTF
D gene: -; V gene: TRBV29-1; J gene: TRBJ2-2; CDR3 protein: CSARLDRSDGELFF
D gene: -; V gene: TRBV12-3/TRBV12-4; J gene: TRBJ1-4; CDR3 protein: CASSKTATNEKLFF
D gene: -; V gene: TRBV2; J gene: TRBJ2-7; CDR3 protein: CASRDTYEQYF
D gene: TRBD1; V gene: TRBV7-2; J gene: TRBJ1-2; CDR3 protein: CASSLVGTGYYGYTF
D gene: -; V gene: TRBV29-1; J gene: TRBJ2-5; CDR3 protein: CSVRGDRFGTQYF
D gene: -; V gene: TRBV14; J gene: TRBJ1-4; CDR3 protein: CASSLNRVNEKLFF
D gene: TRBD1; V gene: TRBV27; J gene: TRBJ1-2; CDR3 protein: CASSVGQNYGYTF
D gene: TRBD1; V gene: TRBV28; J gene: TRBJ1-2; CDR3 protein: CASSLGQGAYGYTF
D gene: -; V gene: TRBV5-1; J gene: TRBJ2-7; CDR3 protein: CASSLTDSVYEQYF
D gene: -; V gene: TRBV7-2; J gene: TRBJ1-3; CDR3 protein: CASSLTNTGSFGNTIYF
D gene: -; V gene: TRBV12-5; J gene: TRBJ2-1; CDR3 protein: CASGLGHKFQFF
D gene: -; V gene: TRBV7-8; J gene: TRBJ2-5; CDR3 protein: CASSSPGAVLKTQYF
D gene: TRBD2; V gene: TRBV20-1; J gene: TRBJ2-1; CDR3 protein: CSARVPRAGGSYNEQFF
D gene: -; V gene: TRBV19; J gene: TRBJ2-2; CDR3 protein: CASSIVLGSGELFF
D gene: -; V gene: TRBV29-1; J gene: TRBJ1-1; CDR3 protein: CSVEGARQKDTEAFF
D gene: -; V gene: TRBV12-3/TRBV12-4; J gene: TRBJ1-2; CDR3 protein: CASSPSGPSYGYTF
D gene: TRBD1; V gene: TRBV29-1; J gene: TRBJ1-1; CDR3 protein: CSVRQGAGNTEAFF
D gene: TRBD1; V gene: TRBV28; J gene: TRBJ2-1; CDR3 protein: CASSLRQGLMEQFF
D gene: -; V gene: TRBV5-1; J gene: TRBJ1-1; CDR3 protein: CASSPDRMNTEAFF
D gene: -; V gene: TRBV27; J gene: TRBJ1-1; CDR3 protein: CASMTVMNTEAFF
D gene: -; V gene: TRBV7-9; J gene: TRBJ1-1; CDR3 protein: CASSLVPGLVGAEAFF
D gene: TRBD2; V gene: TRBV29-1; J gene: TRBJ2-1; CDR3 protein: CSVELDSGTYNEQFF
D gene: -; V gene: TRBV5-1; J gene: TRBJ2-5; CDR3 protein: CASSLGRTVKETQYF
D gene: TRBD2; V gene: TRBV5-4; J gene: TRBJ2-1; CDR3 protein: CASSQSGTSYNEQFF
D gene: -; V gene: TRBV10-1; J gene: TRBJ1-1; CDR3 protein: CASRTAMNTEAFF
D gene: TRBD2; V gene: TRBV28; J gene: TRBJ2-1; CDR3 protein: CASSFNGGRVFF
D gene: -; V gene: TRBV5-1; J gene: TRBJ1-1; CDR3 protein: CASSLTENTEAFF
D gene: -; V gene: TRBV19; J gene: TRBJ2-1; CDR3 protein: CASSIMESGEQFF
D gene: TRBD1; V gene: TRBV20-1; J gene: TRBJ2-1; CDR3 protein: CSARGRGLFRNEQFF
D gene: -; V gene: TRBV6-6; J gene: TRBJ2-5; CDR3 protein: CASQDSFGQETQYF
D gene: -; V gene: TRBV7-9; J gene: TRBJ1-3; CDR3 protein: CASSFWAGVNSGNTIYF
D gene: -; V gene: TRBV7-3; J gene: TRBJ2-7; CDR3 protein: CASSLGHRSSYEQYF
D gene: -; V gene: TRBV28; J gene: TRBJ2-7; CDR3 protein: CASSVYYEQYF
D gene: TRBD2; V gene: TRBV29-1; J gene: TRBJ2-3; CDR3 protein: CSIGIAGPTDTQYF
D gene: TRBD1; V gene: TRBV5-1; J gene: TRBJ1-1; CDR3 protein: CASSFLGTDEAFF
D gene: -; V gene: TRBV7-2; J gene: TRBJ1-1; CDR3 protein: CASSEAGREAFF
D gene: TRBD1; V gene: TRBV7-3; J gene: TRBJ2-2; CDR3 protein: CASSLGGQANTGELFF
D gene: TRBD1; V gene: TRBV19; J gene: TRBJ2-7; CDR3 protein: CASSIGLGQVYEQYF
D gene: TRBD1; V gene: TRBV20-1; J gene: TRBJ1-5; CDR3 protein: CSARPGGQVNQPQHF
D gene: -; V gene: TRBV4-1; J gene: TRBJ1-1; CDR3 protein: CASSQELRFVGTEAFF
D gene: -; V gene: TRBV10-3; J gene: TRBJ2-7; CDR3 protein: CAISEIYEQYF
D gene: -; V gene: TRBV11-2; J gene: TRBJ2-7; CDR3 protein: CARSSRPRGQAPYEQYF
D gene: -; V gene: TRBV6-6; J gene: TRBJ1-3; CDR3 protein: CASSLDTGTGNTIYF
D gene: TRBD1; V gene: TRBV12-3/TRBV12-4; J gene: TRBJ1-1; CDR3 protein: CASSSPGTGLSGTEAFF
D gene: -; V gene: TRBV7-9; J gene: TRBJ2-3; CDR3 protein: CASSLAGGRPDTQYF
D gene: -; V gene: TRBV3-1; J gene: TRBJ1-5; CDR3 protein: CASSQDIRQPQHF
D gene: -; V gene: TRBV7-9; J gene: TRBJ1-5; CDR3 protein: CASTQSGGGQPQQF
D gene: -; V gene: TRBV28; J gene: TRBJ2-1; CDR3 protein: CASSFMGQSNYNEQFF
D gene: TRBD1; V gene: TRBV12-5; J gene: TRBJ1-5; CDR3 protein: CASAAGQLNQPQHF
D gene: -; V gene: TRBV28; J gene: TRBJ1-1; CDR3 protein: CASSLGVLNTEAFF
D gene: -; V gene: TRBV4-2; J gene: TRBJ2-2; CDR3 protein: CASSQDLVHQNTGELFF
D gene: -; V gene: TRBV4-2; J gene: TRBJ2-3; CDR3 protein: CASSHTVGGGGTVTDTQYF
D gene: TRBD1; V gene: TRBV28; J gene: TRBJ2-5; CDR3 protein: CASSLTGQGAFGTQYF
D gene: TRBD1; V gene: TRBV5-8; J gene: TRBJ2-7; CDR3 protein: CASSLSGRGLGEQYF